The clone carrying this T cell receptor (beta chain) was recorded a few times. The antigen is unknown. These data belong to a study of T cells in Graves' hyperthyroidism and ophthalmopathy. Study-wide results and caveats: Blood also showed most of the thyroid clonotypes that were expanded above 0.001.

CDR1 is GTSNPN, CDR2 SVGIG, per germline (reference sequence). The CDR3 spans 13 residues. Deletions cut 3 bases from V and 2 bases from J, with 10 bases between. Amplified TCR beta CDR3 regions came from RNA transcripts. The HTBI primer set was used in a first-round RT-PCR of the TCR CDR3. TCRdb reprocessed the multiplex PCR reads with MiXCR, giving one entry per CDR3 protein. The profile shows about 720,000 distinct CDR3 sequences, about 17% of them singletons. The specimen was blood. The sequence was obtained from a woman between 50 and 59 years old with Graves' hyperthyroidism that later progressed to Graves' ophthalmopathy. The chain couples TRBV30 to TRBJ1-2, with D unclear. Here the CDR3 reads CAWRQNQNYGYTF. The CDR3 nucleotides read TGTGCCTGGAGGCAGAACCAAAACTATGGCTACACCTTC.